The clone carrying this TCR beta chain appeared a few times. Antigen: not known. The CDR3 has 15 residues. Germline assignment: CDR1 LGHDT and CDR2 YNNKEL (reference sequence). The V segment lost 3 bases and the J segment 4 bases; nucleotides outside the gene matches: 6. The entry originates in a study of CD8 T cells in ankylosing spondylitis. Study results and caveats: Reportedly, matched ankylosing spondylitis synovial fluid was significantly enriched for disease-linked clones. Several highly homologous variants made up a TCR beta motif, and this motif appeared characteristic of ankylosing spondylitis blood.

Each TCR beta library was made by quantitative 5'-RACE that incorporated molecular barcodes. From the 5' RACE reads, TCRdb called clonotypes with MiXCR, one entry per CDR3 protein. The sample records 270,000 or so distinct CDR3 sequences, 15% to 20% being singletons. The J gene is TRBJ2-1, the V gene TRBV3-1; the match to TRBD2 covers 7 bases. Sequenced sample: blood, either unsorted or a sorted T cell fraction (not recorded which). The clonotype comes from a male donor with ankylosing spondylitis or in good health (not recorded which). The CDR3: CASSQGGEGYNEQFF. In DNA form, the CDR3 reads TGTGCCAGCAGCCAGGGGGGGGAGGGGTACAATGAGCAGTTCTTC.